This TCR beta chain appears in the sequencing data of a study of CD8+ T cells in alopecia areata. RNA, once extracted, was reverse transcribed into cDNA for use as the sequencing template. Generated by immunoSEQ multiplex PCR, the TCRdb table keeps only in-frame clones and is missing some. The sample holds about 98,000 clones, 40% to 55% seen once. Overall study findings and caveats: Affected lesional scalp, above all in alopecia totalis/universalis, was more clonal than normal scalp.

The CDR3 contains 15 residues. V lost 1 base to trimming and J lost 3 bases; unmatched junction nucleotides: 4. The germline V gene encodes CDR1 SEHNR and CDR2 FQNEAQ (reference sequence). About this clone itself: Its antigen is as yet unknown.

The TCR comes from a human donor with alopecia areata. The chain links TRBV7-9 to TRBJ2-5; 8 nucleotides align to TRBD1. The sample was CD4+ T cells sorted from blood. CDR3 coding DNA: TGTGCCAGCAGCTTAGGGGGGACAGGAAAAGAGACCCAGTACTTC. This codes for CASSLGGTGKETQYF.